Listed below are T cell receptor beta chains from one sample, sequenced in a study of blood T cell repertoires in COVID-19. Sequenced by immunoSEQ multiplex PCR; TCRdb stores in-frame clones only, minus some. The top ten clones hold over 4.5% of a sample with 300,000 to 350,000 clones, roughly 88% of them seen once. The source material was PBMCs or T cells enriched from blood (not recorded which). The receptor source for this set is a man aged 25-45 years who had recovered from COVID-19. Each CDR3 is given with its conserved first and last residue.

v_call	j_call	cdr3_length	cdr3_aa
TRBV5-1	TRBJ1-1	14	CASSLRGQGPEAFF
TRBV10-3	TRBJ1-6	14	CAISEDRGHSPLHF
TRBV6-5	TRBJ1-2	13	CASRFRHLYGYTF
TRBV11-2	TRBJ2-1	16	CASSTGTSGGYNEQFF
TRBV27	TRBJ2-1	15	CASSLFGGYYNEQFF
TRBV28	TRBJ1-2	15	CASSPGGARAYGYTF
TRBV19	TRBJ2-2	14	CASRVAGGTGELFF
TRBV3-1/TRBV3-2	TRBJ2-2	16	CASSQGTSGGTGELFF
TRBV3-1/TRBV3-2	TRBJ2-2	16	CASSQGTGGRTGELFF
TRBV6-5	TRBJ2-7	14	CASSQQGLTYEQYF
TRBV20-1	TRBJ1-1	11	CSASDRVEAFF
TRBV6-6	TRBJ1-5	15	CASSYLEPRNQPQHF
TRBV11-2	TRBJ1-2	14	CASSSHDRAHGYTF
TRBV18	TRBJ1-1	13	CASAGQMNTEAFF
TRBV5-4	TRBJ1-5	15	CASSPSQGRDQPQHF
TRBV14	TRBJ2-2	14	CASSPGGFAGELFF
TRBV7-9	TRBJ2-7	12	CASSTGTYEQYF
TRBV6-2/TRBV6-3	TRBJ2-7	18	CASSYSYAGLAGPYEQYF
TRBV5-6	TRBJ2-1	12	CASSAEYNEQFF
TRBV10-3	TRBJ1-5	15	CAIRDRGDSNQPQHF
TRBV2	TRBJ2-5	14	CASREKGGWETQYF
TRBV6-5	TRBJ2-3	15	CASRGDRLNTDTQYF
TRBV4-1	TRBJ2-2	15	CASSQALTTVGELFF
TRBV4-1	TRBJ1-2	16	CASSQGNGRSNYGYTF
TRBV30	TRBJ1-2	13	CAWSLGQLYGYTF
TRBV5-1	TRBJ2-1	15	CASRPRQGVYNEQFF
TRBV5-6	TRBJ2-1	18	CASSLWELAGGHGNEQFF
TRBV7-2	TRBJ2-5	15	CASSLGRTGQETQYF